The rows below give T cell receptor beta chains drawn from one sample of a study of T cell responses to AZD1222 COVID-19 vaccine. Clones were sequenced by immunoSEQ multiplex PCR, and TCRdb holds only the in-frame ones, with some missing. Of approximately 220,000 clones in the sample, 90% to 95% were seen once. The sample was peripheral blood, taken on day 0 of MenACWY control vaccination. The source is an adult in good health. Both conserved end residues are trimmed from each CDR3. Fields, in order: J gene, clone size, V gene, CDR3 protein. Expanded clones are given a class, and other clones once, few, many or no size at all.

J gene: TRBJ1-1
clone size: once
V gene: TRBV6-5
CDR3 protein: ASSSTGAAVTEAF

J gene: TRBJ1-5
clone size: .
V gene: TRBV7-8
CDR3 protein: ASSAQGTQPQH

J gene: TRBJ2-1
clone size: .
V gene: TRBV10-2
CDR3 protein: ASRGTGAGNEQF

J gene: TRBJ2-7
clone size: .
V gene: TRBV7-2
CDR3 protein: ASSLGAAQTFYEQY

J gene: TRBJ1-4
clone size: .
V gene: TRBV15
CDR3 protein: ATSRFLSGTGDEGEKLF

J gene: TRBJ2-7
clone size: .
V gene: TRBV7-9
CDR3 protein: ASRLDRGKNEQY

J gene: TRBJ1-1
clone size: .
V gene: TRBV6-4
CDR3 protein: ATREGLNTEAF

J gene: TRBJ1-2
clone size: few
V gene: TRBV2
CDR3 protein: ASTQGLVRGYT

J gene: TRBJ2-3
clone size: .
V gene: TRBV6-6
CDR3 protein: ASSYSGAPTDTQY

J gene: TRBJ2-5
clone size: .
V gene: TRBV10-3
CDR3 protein: ATVSGDQETQY

J gene: TRBJ1-6
clone size: .
V gene: TRBV19
CDR3 protein: ASSIGIAIPGSPLH

J gene: TRBJ1-5
clone size: .
V gene: TRBV2
CDR3 protein: ASSELGDYNQPQH

J gene: TRBJ1-5
clone size: .
V gene: TRBV6-1
CDR3 protein: ASSEEPRGFQPQH

J gene: TRBJ2-5
clone size: .
V gene: TRBV5-1
CDR3 protein: ASSLRGITQETQY

J gene: TRBJ1-5
clone size: .
V gene: TRBV5-6
CDR3 protein: ASSLRGPSGSNQPQH

J gene: TRBJ1-4
clone size: .
V gene: TRBV20-1
CDR3 protein: SASSGINEKLF

J gene: TRBJ2-3
clone size: few
V gene: TRBV2
CDR3 protein: ASSEWRLDDSTDTQY

J gene: TRBJ2-7
clone size: .
V gene: TRBV5-1
CDR3 protein: ASSYRDSATSLYEQY

J gene: TRBJ2-7
clone size: .
V gene: TRBV7-9
CDR3 protein: ASSLTGEVSYEQY

J gene: TRBJ1-4
clone size: .
V gene: TRBV5-1
CDR3 protein: ASSFGPAGTGGAGEKLF